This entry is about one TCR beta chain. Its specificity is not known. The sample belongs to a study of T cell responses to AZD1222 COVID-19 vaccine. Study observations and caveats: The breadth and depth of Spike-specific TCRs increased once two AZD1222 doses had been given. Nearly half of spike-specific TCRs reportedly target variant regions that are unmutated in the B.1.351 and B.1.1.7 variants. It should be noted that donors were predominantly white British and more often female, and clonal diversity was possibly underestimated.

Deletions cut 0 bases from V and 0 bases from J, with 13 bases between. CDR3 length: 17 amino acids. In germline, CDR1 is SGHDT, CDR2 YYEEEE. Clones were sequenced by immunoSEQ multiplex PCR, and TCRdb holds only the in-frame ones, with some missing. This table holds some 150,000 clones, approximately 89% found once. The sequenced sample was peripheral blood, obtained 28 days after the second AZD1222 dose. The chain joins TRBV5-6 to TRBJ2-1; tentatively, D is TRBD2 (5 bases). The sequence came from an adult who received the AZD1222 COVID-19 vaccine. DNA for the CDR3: TGTGCCAGCAGCTTGGGAGGAGCGGTTAGCTCCTACAATGAGCAGTTCTTC. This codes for CASSLGGAVSSYNEQFF.